What follows are 10 T cell receptor beta chains derived from one specimen sequenced in a study of T cell responses to AZD1222 COVID-19 vaccine. Assay: immunoSEQ multiplex PCR; the TCRdb copy retains only in-frame clones and omits some. This table has 75,000 to 95,000 clones, approximately 85% appearing once. Material: peripheral blood, obtained on day 0 of AZD1222 vaccination. The origin of the receptors is an adult in good health.

The sample holds one count of this clone. This rearrangement joins TRBV10-2 to TRBJ2-1, with D possibly TRBD2 on 6 matching bases. Germline V CDR1 and CDR2: WSHSY, SAAADI. CDR3 length: 13 amino acids. Trimming cost V 7 bases and J 8 bases, with 15 bases left between them. The CDR3: CASTVAVEYEQFF. CDR3 coding DNA: TGCGCCAGCACCGTAGCGGTTGAGTATGAGCAGTTCTTC.

This chain connects TRBV5-4 to TRBJ2-7; 9 nucleotides line up with TRBD2. The CDR3 runs to 16 residues. V dropped 4 bases and J dropped 7; count of bases not matched to a gene: 15. From germline, CDR1 is SGHNT and CDR2 YYREEE (reference sequence). CDR3 sequence (DNA): TGTGCCAGCAGCCGCGGGGGGGCGGGGCGACAGAGAGAGCAGTACTTC. This translates into CASSRGGAGRQREQYF. Combining the CDR3 with reference TRBV5-4 and TRBJ2-7 gives the whole variable domain ETGVTQSPTHLIKTRGQQVTLRCSSQSGHNTVSWYQQALGQGPQFIFQYYREEENGRGNFPPRFSGLQFPNYSSELNVNALELDDSALYLCASSRGGAGRQREQYFGPGTRLTVT.

The rearrangement links TRBV6-2 or TRBV6-3 to TRBJ2-5; 8 bases fit TRBD2. The CDR3 is 15 residues long. The V gene's germline CDR1 is MNHEY and CDR2 SVGEGT. Germline trimming cut 2 bases from V and 1 base from J; bases unmatched to any gene: 3. The CDR3 sequence is CASSYPGRVQETQYF. The CDR3 coding sequence is TGTGCCAGCAGTTACCCCGGGAGGGTCCAAGAGACCCAGTACTTC.

The chain employs TRBV7-9 and TRBJ1-4; D is undetermined. Germline CDR1 and CDR2: SEHNR and FQNEAQ (reference sequence). Trimming removed 3 bases from V and 0 bases from J, with 5 bases in between. The CDR3 loop spans 14 amino acids. CDR3 DNA: TGTGCCAGCAGCTTGGTAACAACTAATGAAAAACTGTTTTTT. This gives the protein CASSLVTTNEKLFF.

V is TRBV6-2 or TRBV6-3 and J is TRBJ1-5; D remains ambiguous. The CDR3 contains 16 residues. CDR1 and CDR2 from the germline V gene are MNHEY and SVGEGT. V gave up 2 bases and J gave up 2 bases, with 13 bases separating them. CDR3: CASSYPPPQGNQPQHF. CDR3 bases: TGTGCCAGCAGTTACCCCCCACCTCAGGGCAATCAGCCCCAGCATTTT.

The V call is TRBV27, the J call TRBJ2-2; D is possibly TRBD1 (5 bases). The V end lost 10 bases, the J end lost 2 bases, and 11 bases lay between the germline ends. The CDR3 has 13 amino acids. From germline, CDR1 is MNHEY and CDR2 SMNVEV (reference sequence). The CDR3 bases are TGTGCCATTGGGCAGGGAAACACCGGGGAGCTGTTTTTT. Protein sequence: CAIGQGNTGELFF.

The rearrangement joins TRBV10-3 to TRBJ1-2, with 8 bases aligning to TRBD1. J gave up 4 bases and V 6 bases, and 4 bases lay outside the gene matches. This CDR3 comprises 13 residues. Germline values: CDR1 ENHRY, CDR2 SYGVKD. The CDR3 spells CAIRPGQAYGYTF. CDR3 DNA sequence: TGTGCCATCAGGCCGGGACAGGCCTATGGCTACACCTTC.

The chain uses TRBV7-9 and TRBJ1-2, with D possibly being TRBD1 (5 bases). CDR3 size: 16 residues. CDR1 and CDR2 from the germline V gene are SEHNR and FQNEAQ (reference sequence). The V and J ends lost 0 bases and 2 bases respectively, with 13 bases between them. The chain's CDR3 is CASSLAGGGINYGYTF. The CDR3 nucleotides read TGTGCCAGCAGCTTAGCGGGCGGGGGAATAAACTATGGCTACACCTTC.

This chain joins TRBV7-9 and TRBJ2-1; TRBD1 is a possible D gene (6 bases). In germline, CDR1 is SEHNR, CDR2 FQNEAQ (reference sequence). Trimming cost V 0 bases and J 7 bases, with 13 bases left between them. The CDR3 runs to 15 residues. CDR3 amino acids: CASSLAGQGLNEQFF. The CDR3, as DNA: TGTGCCAGCAGCTTAGCAGGCCAGGGGTTGAATGAGCAGTTCTTC. The whole variable domain, filled in from reference TRBV7-9 and TRBJ2-1, reads DTGVSQNPRHKITKRGQNVTFRCDPISEHNRLYWYRQTLGQGPEFLTYFQNEAQLEKSRLLSDRFSAERPKGSFSTLEIQRTEQGDSAMYLCASSLAGQGLNEQFFGPGTRLTVL.

This clone has a single count. The chain joins TRBV7-2 to TRBJ1-2; D ambiguous. The V and J ends lost 4 bases and 6 bases respectively, with 12 bases between them. This CDR3 has 13 amino acids. CDR1 SGHTA and CDR2 FQGNSA come from the germline V gene. CDR3 residues: CASSSKTGNGYTF. As DNA, the CDR3 is TGTGCCAGCAGCTCGAAAACGGGGAATGGCTACACCTTC.